Presented here are 9 T cell receptor beta chains from one specimen sequenced in a study of blood T cell repertoires in COVID-19. Libraries were prepared by immunoSEQ multiplex PCR; TCRdb keeps only in-frame clonotypes and omits some of them. Seen here are about 180,000 clones, around 80% observed once, and the top ten hold 6% to 8.5%. The source material was peripheral blood. These receptor sequences come from a human donor in a cohort sampled during active COVID-19.

The gene calls are TRBV5-1 and TRBJ2-2; 9 bases align to TRBD1. With 9 bases clipped from V and 4 bases from J, the junction kept 7 bases outside the gene matches. This CDR3 region has 14 residues. Germline V lookup: CDR1 SGHRS, CDR2 YFSETQ. DNA for the CDR3: TGCGCCACCGGGACAGGGAGTGGCACCGGGGAGCTGTTTTTT. Its translation: CATGTGSGTGELFF.

The chain employs TRBV6-2 or TRBV6-3 and TRBJ2-3, with 11 bases aligning to TRBD1. V shed 4 bases, J shed 7 bases, and the junction held 4 bases outside the gene matches. The CDR3 spans 14 residues. Germline V lookup: CDR1 MNHEY, CDR2 SVGEGT. CDR3 nucleotide sequence: TGTGCCAGCAGTTCGGGACAGGGGGTTTATACGCAGTATTTT. Its protein product is CASSSGQGVYTQYF.

The chain combines TRBV9 with TRBJ2-7; D might be TRBD2 (5 bases). The CDR3 sequence is 16 residues long. Trimming left V 4 bases short and J 4 bases short, with 21 bases between. Germline loops: CDR1 SGDLS, CDR2 YYNGEE. This CDR3 reads CASSQRTVGRGYEQYF. CDR3 nucleotides: TGTGCCAGCAGCCAGAGGACTGTCGGGCGTGGTTACGAGCAGTACTTC.

The chain uses TRBV5-1 and TRBJ2-1, with D possibly TRBD1 on 5 matching bases. CDR1 and CDR2 from the germline V gene are SGHRS and YFSETQ. V dropped 0 bases and J dropped 6 bases, with 13 bases sitting between them. There are 15 residues in the CDR3. Here the CDR3 DNA reads TGCGCCAGCAGCTTGGCCGAGGCAGGGCGCAATGAGCAGTTCTTC. Its translation is CASSLAEAGRNEQFF. Full variable domain (outside the CDR3, taken from reference TRBV5-1 and TRBJ2-1): KAGVTQTPRYLIKTRGQQVTLSCSPISGHRSVSWYQQTPGQGLQFLFEYFSETQRNKGNFPGRFSGRQFSNSRSEMNVSTLELGDSALYLCASSLAEAGRNEQFFGPGTRLTVL.

The V call is TRBV4-1, the J call TRBJ1-4; no clear D. V was trimmed by 1 base and J by 3 bases, leaving 12 bases between them. This CDR3 is 16 amino acids long. CDR1 and CDR2 (germline): MGHRA, YSYEKL. CDR3 nucleotide sequence: TGCGCCAGCAGCCAAGGGGTCCAGACTTCTAATGAAAAACTGTTTTTT. Its translation is CASSQGVQTSNEKLFF.

The V and J genes are TRBV11-3 and TRBJ2-7; D not certain. Germline CDR1 is SGHNT and CDR2 is YENEEA. V was trimmed by 3 bases and J by 6 bases, leaving 12 bases between them. The CDR3 runs 13 residues. CDR3 DNA: TGTGCCAGCAGCTTCGAACACCTCCTCGAGCAGTACTTC. Translation: CASSFEHLLEQYF.

In its sample, this clone was seen once. V usage is TRBV4-1 and J usage is TRBJ1-4; D unclear. This CDR3 has 15 amino acids. Trimming shortened V by 5 bases and J by 1 base, and 11 bases separated the two germline ends. The germline V gene encodes CDR1 MGHRA and CDR2 YSYEKL. The CDR3 sequence is CASSETPGTNEKLFF. CDR3 nucleotide sequence: TGCGCCAGCAGCGAAACCCCGGGAACTAATGAAAAACTGTTTTTT.

This chain joins TRBV6-2 or TRBV6-3 and TRBJ2-5, with unresolved D. V lost 5 bases and J lost 5, with 15 bases in between. Germline V CDR1 and CDR2: MNHEY, SVGEGT. The CDR3 covers 14 residues. The CDR3 nucleotides read TGTGCCAGCAGTCAAAATGGTCAACGGGAGACCCAGTACTTC. Protein sequence: CASSQNGQRETQYF.

V gene TRBV30 combines with J gene TRBJ1-5; D is undetermined. Germline CDR1 GTSNPN, CDR2 SVGIG (reference sequence). V lost 3 bases and J lost 5, with 11 bases in between. CDR3 length equals 13 residues. In DNA, the CDR3 is TGTGCCTGGAGCCGTATGAGCTATCAGCCCCAGCATTTT. Protein product: CAWSRMSYQPQHF.